This T cell receptor (beta chain) is from a study of blood T cell repertoires in COVID-19 (dated by TCRdb to the early 2020s). Study-wide context: Samples covering the acute and convalescent phases of COVID-19 were provided by collaborators in the United States, Italy and Spain. Where available, HLA class I and class II types were taken from metadata supplied by the sample provider and were not determined by assay-based typing. The material from the prospective study consisted of cDNA or gDNA derived from T cells, B-cell-depleted T cells, or PBMCs. The samples were drawn from two sources: the first 160 participants of the ongoing ImmuneRACE study, and 1,000 to 1,500 subjects contributed by 6 global collaborators. Subjects who had been exposed to COVID-19, were actively infected with it, or had recovered from it provided the deeply sampled blood TCRbeta repertoires that made up the dataset. A freely available public database, intended as a resource for researchers studying the immune response to SARS-CoV-2, is where the repertoires were released. A de-identified subject ID, COVID-19 status, age in years and sex were almost always included in the sample metadata.

Whole blood was collected in K2EDTA tubes by collaborating institutions according to the institutions' own protocols. For TCRbeta analysis, collaborators shipped samples as frozen whole blood, isolated PBMCs, or DNA extracted from either of those sample types. Broad study findings and their caveats: How much clinical and demographic metadata was included differed by source and by participant, and the metadata was provided uncurated.

With regard to this clone: The clone's antigen remains unknown. There are no base qualities to consult, and no much larger clone falls within one base.

TCRbeta CDR3 regions were amplified from genomic DNA using the immunoSEQ Assay, a bias-controlled multiplex PCR. Per the original workflow: The number of nucleated cells in each sample was estimated from the amplification of reference gene primers within the assay. To quantify the absolute abundance of each unique TCRbeta CDR3 rearrangement, sequence reads were collapsed and filtered. Productive Simpson clonality was computed per sample as the square root of Simpson's diversity index over productive rearrangements. The immuneACCESS repertoire file appears here via TCRdb, limited to in-frame rearrangements. These files lack a portion of the clones; in checked studies, under half of the deficit traces to unresolved V genes, and the cause of the others is not known. The V and J calls and clone size come from that table; D and trimming were worked out from the DNA. This sample is represented by about 260,000 clones; 70% to 90% of them were singletons. About 0.7% of the sample comes from the top ten.

V is shortened by 3 bases, J by 6 bases, and the region joining them spans 19 bases. Reading from cysteine to phenylalanine, the CDR3 counts 15 amino acids. Of all the DNA, just the CDR3 is kept, 45 bases in frame from base 1. CDR1 and CDR2 are read off the germline V gene as SGDLS and YYNGEE. The chain is encoded by TRBV9 joined to TRBJ2-7; TRBD1 is a possible D gene, resting on 6 matching bases. The receptor comes from a human donor in a cohort sampled during active COVID-19. The sequenced sample consisted of peripheral blood. The CDR3 protein sequence reads: CASSATGTLQAEQYF. The DNA sequence is given as TGTGCCAGCAGCGCCACCGGGACACTGCAGGCCGAGCAGTACTTC.